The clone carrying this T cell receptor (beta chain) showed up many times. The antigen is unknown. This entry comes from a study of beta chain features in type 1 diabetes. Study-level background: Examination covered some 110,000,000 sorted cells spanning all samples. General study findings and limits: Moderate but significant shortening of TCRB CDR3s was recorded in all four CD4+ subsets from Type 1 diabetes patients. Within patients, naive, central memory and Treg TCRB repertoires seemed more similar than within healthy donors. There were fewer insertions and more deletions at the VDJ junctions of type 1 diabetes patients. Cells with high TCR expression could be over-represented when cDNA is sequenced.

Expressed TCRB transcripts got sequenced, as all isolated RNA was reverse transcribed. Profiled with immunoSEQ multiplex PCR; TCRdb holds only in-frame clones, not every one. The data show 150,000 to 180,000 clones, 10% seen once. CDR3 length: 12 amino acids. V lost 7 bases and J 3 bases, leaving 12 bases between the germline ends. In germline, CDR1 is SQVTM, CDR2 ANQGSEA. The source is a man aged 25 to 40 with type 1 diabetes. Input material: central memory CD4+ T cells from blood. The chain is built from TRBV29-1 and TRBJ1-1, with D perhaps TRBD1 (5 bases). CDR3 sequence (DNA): TGCAGCGGGGGCTCTGGCGACACTGAAGCTTTCTTT. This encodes CSGGSGDTEAFF.